The 4 T cell receptor beta chains below were found in one sample sequenced in a study of T cell repertoires in cytomegalovirus infection. From the reads, TCRdb called clonotypes with MiXCR, one entry per CDR3 protein. Seen here are 800,000 to 950,000 distinct CDR3 sequences, roughly 33% observed once, and the top ten hold 12%. Their cognate antigens are unknown. The starting material was cultured CD8+ T cells from PBMCs, obtained from culture after CMV antigen stimulation. These receptors all stem from a human donor in good health (CMV status not recorded). Some clones in this sample may be carry-over from other donors' samples.

This clonotype was recorded at least ten times. The chain joins TRBV7-2 to TRBJ2-3, with TRBD2 as a possible D gene (6 bases). The CDR3 is 16 residues long. Germline V gene lookup returns CDR1 SGHTA and CDR2 FQGNSA. V lost 5 bases to trimming and J lost 0 bases, with 15 bases between them. The CDR3 coding sequence is TGTGCCAGCAGCAACCCCCGGGACTCTAGCACAGATACGCAGTATTTT. As protein: CASSNPRDSSTDTQYF. The entire variable domain, with the rest obtained from reference TRBV7-2 and TRBJ2-3, is as follows: GAGVSQSPSNKVTEKGKDVELRCDPISGHTALYWYRQSLGQGLEFLIYFQGNSAPDKSGLPSDRFSAERTGGSVSTLTIQRTQQEDSAVYLCASSNPRDSSTDTQYFGPGTRLTVL.

This clonotype was counted only a few times. V usage is TRBV7-9 and J usage is TRBJ2-7; either TRBD1 or TRBD2 may supply D (6 bases each). V was cut by 3 bases and J by 7 bases, with 16 bases left in between. This CDR3 contains 14 residues. Germline CDR1 and CDR2: SEHNR and FQNEAQ (reference sequence). The CDR3 bases are TGTGCCAGCAGCTTCGTAGGGGGGAGCGGGGAGCAGTACTTC. This gives the protein CASSFVGGSGEQYF.

V gene TRBV12-3 or TRBV12-4 combines with J gene TRBJ2-7; D remains unclear. The CDR3 is 14 residues long. V shed 0 bases and J shed 3 bases, with 9 bases lying between them. CDR3 nucleotide sequence: TGTGCCAGCAGTTTAGCGCTGGGCAACTACGAGCAGTACTTC. Residues: CASSLALGNYEQYF.

The chain has TRBV27 and TRBJ2-1, with a possible D match to TRBD1 (6 bases). Deletions cut 5 bases from V and 0 bases from J, with 11 bases between. The germline gives CDR1 MNHEY, CDR2 SMNVEV (reference sequence). This CDR3 is 15 amino acids long. The CDR3 nucleotides read TGTGCCAGCAGTCAGGCAGGGGCCTCCTACAATGAGCAGTTCTTC. Residues: CASSQAGASYNEQFF.